Below are 30 T cell receptor beta chains sequenced from a single sample in a study of human T cells and chemical hapten exposure. Individual cDNA molecules had unique molecular identifiers attached to them by the library. TCRdb redid the calling of the reads with MiXCR, one entry per CDR3 protein. The data show fewer than 150,000 distinct CDR3 sequences, roughly 8.5% seen once. The authors' total RNA extraction used unfractionated whole blood. The sequenced material came from whole blood. The receptor source for this set is a human donor in good health. Some clones in this sample may be carry-over from other donors' samples.

This clonotype was observed a handful of times. The genes are TRBV18 and TRBJ1-1; possibly TRBD1 for D (5 bases). The CDR3 has 13 residues. Germline V gives CDR1 KGHSH, CDR2 LQKENI. The ends were cut back, 5 bases at V and 1 base at J, with 8 bases in the middle. As DNA, the CDR3 is TGTGCCAGCTCAGACGGACAGAACACTGAAGCTTTCTTT. Translated: CASSDGQNTEAFF.

This clonotype was seen many times. The chain is built from TRBV7-2 and TRBJ2-2; either TRBD1 or TRBD2 may supply D (5 bases each). Trimming cost V 5 bases and J 5 bases, with 9 bases left between them. The CDR3 loop spans 13 amino acids. Germline CDR1 is SGHTA and CDR2 is FQGNSA. Here the CDR3 reads CASSRWGTGELFF. In nucleotides, the CDR3 is TGTGCCAGCAGCCGATGGGGGACCGGGGAGCTGTTTTTT. The complete variable domain, with remaining parts taken from reference TRBV7-2 and TRBJ2-2, reads GAGVSQSPSNKVTEKGKDVELRCDPISGHTALYWYRQSLGQGLEFLIYFQGNSAPDKSGLPSDRFSAERTGGSVSTLTIQRTQQEDSAVYLCASSRWGTGELFFGEGSRLTVL.

This clonotype was observed at least ten times. V and J are TRBV7-9 and TRBJ1-2; D remains ambiguous. This CDR3 comprises 14 residues. Trimming left V 1 base short and J 2 bases short, with 8 bases between. Germline CDR1 SEHNR, CDR2 FQNEAQ (reference sequence). Written as DNA, the CDR3 is TGTGCCAGCAGCTTAGGGACTGTGAACTATGGCTACACCTTC. Its protein product is CASSLGTVNYGYTF.

This chain connects TRBV29-1 to TRBJ1-2; 8 nucleotides line up with TRBD1. The junction had 6 bases not matched to a gene; V was cut back by 4 bases and J by 8 bases. The CDR3 length is 12 residues. Germline V gene sequence: CDR1 SQVTM, CDR2 ANQGSEA. CDR3 residues: CSVGQGANGYTF. CDR3 DNA sequence: TGCAGCGTTGGGCAGGGGGCGAACGGCTACACCTTC.

The rearrangement uses TRBV20-1 and TRBJ2-3; the D call may be TRBD1 or TRBD2 (5 bases each). Trimming pared 4 bases from V and 1 base from J, leaving 15 bases between. CDR1 DFQATT and CDR2 SNEGSKA come from the germline V gene (reference sequence). The CDR3 is made up of 15 amino acids. This CDR3 is CSATPGLARTDTQYF. The CDR3 bases are TGCAGTGCTACCCCGGGGCTAGCTCGCACAGATACGCAGTATTTT.

V gene TRBV5-4 combines with J gene TRBJ2-1; TRBD1 matches at 12 bases. V trimming: 4 bases; J trimming: 3 bases; junction bases outside the gene matches: 2. The CDR3 runs 15 residues. Germline-derived CDR1 and CDR2 are SGHNT and YYREEE (reference sequence). CDR3 residues: CASSGTGGLYNEQFF. CDR3 bases: TGTGCCAGCAGCGGGACAGGGGGCCTCTACAATGAGCAGTTCTTC.

The table lists this clonotype with many counts. The chain uses TRBV29-1 and TRBJ1-2, with TRBD1 matching 9 bases. The length of the CDR3 is 12 residues. Trimming took 7 bases from V and 7 from J; bases not matched to a gene: 7. Germline V lookup: CDR1 SQVTM, CDR2 ANQGSEA. The CDR3 sequence is CSGGQGPGGYTF. Here the CDR3 DNA reads TGCAGCGGGGGACAGGGCCCTGGTGGCTACACCTTC.

V usage is TRBV9 and J usage is TRBJ2-2, with D perhaps being TRBD1 or TRBD2 (5 bases each). CDR3 length equals 16 residues. CDR1 SGDLS and CDR2 YYNGEE come from the germline V gene. With 0 bases removed from V and 4 bases from J, the gap between germline ends came to 13 bases. CDR3 sequence (DNA): TGTGCCAGCAGCGTAGTTAGTGGGACCTTCACCGGGGAGCTGTTTTTT. Its protein is CASSVVSGTFTGELFF.

This chain links TRBV20-1 with TRBJ2-7, with TRBD2 as a possible D gene (6 bases). This CDR3 region has 14 residues. Looked up from germline, CDR1 is DFQATT and CDR2 is SNEGSKA (reference sequence). The V end lost 0 bases, the J end lost 5 bases, and 14 bases lay between the germline ends. This CDR3 is CSARDLRGFHEQYF. The CDR3 DNA follows: TGCAGTGCTAGAGATCTCCGGGGGTTCCACGAGCAGTACTTC.

To note about this clonotype: This may come from a read error, since a much larger clone is one base off. V and J are TRBV6-5 and TRBJ1-2; weak D call: TRBD1 (5 bases). V was pared by 0 bases and J by 0 bases, with 14 bases between. CDR1 is MNHEY, CDR2 SVGAGI, per germline. The CDR3 extends over 17 amino acids. The CDR3 spells CASSYSISGAANYGYTF. Here the CDR3 DNA reads TGTGCCAGCAGTTACTCGATATCCGGGGCGGCTAACTATGGCTACACCTTC.

V gene TRBV6-5 combines with J gene TRBJ2-5, with D uncertain. This CDR3 region has 15 residues. V was clipped by 0 bases and J by 4 bases, with 12 bases between them. Germline V gene data show CDR1 as MNHEY and CDR2 as SVGAGI. CDR3 protein: CASSYSWTRGETQYF. Here the CDR3 DNA reads TGTGCCAGCAGTTACTCCTGGACCCGCGGAGAGACCCAGTACTTC.

There are a few counts of this clonotype. The V call is TRBV6-2 or TRBV6-3, the J call TRBJ2-2; weak D call: TRBD1 (5 bases). The V end was cut by 5 bases, the J end by 5 bases, with 12 bases between. The CDR3 consists of 14 residues. CDR1 is MNHEY, CDR2 SVGEGT, per germline. CDR3 loop: CASSPHPGTGELFF. The CDR3 DNA is TGTGCCAGCAGTCCTCACCCAGGGACCGGGGAGCTGTTTTTT.

V and J are TRBV20-1 and TRBJ2-1, with TRBD2 identical over 10 bases. The CDR3 contains 13 residues. Trimming at V came to 5 bases and at J to 4 bases, leaving 2 bases not matched to a gene. Germline V lookup: CDR1 DFQATT, CDR2 SNEGSKA (reference sequence). The CDR3 DNA is TGCAGTGCTCCTAGCGGGAGTTACAATGAGCAGTTCTTC. This translates into CSAPSGSYNEQFF.

Notes on this clonotype: A much bigger clone sits one base away, suggesting this may be a read error. The rearrangement joins TRBV3-1 to TRBJ2-5, with 11 bases aligning to TRBD2. CDR3 length equals 17 residues. Trimming removed 0 bases from V and 4 bases from J; junction bases left unmatched: 7. The V gene's germline CDR1 is LGHDT and CDR2 YNNKEL (reference sequence). The CDR3 region has the DNA TGTGCCAGCAGCCAAGAAGGGAGACTAGCGGGACCAGAGACCCAGTACTTC. This sequence encodes CASSQEGRLAGPETQYF.

This clonotype was counted ten times or more. V and J are TRBV14 and TRBJ1-3, with no clear D. With 0 bases removed from V and 0 bases from J, the gap between germline ends came to 9 bases. Germline values: CDR1 SGHDN, CDR2 FVKESK. The CDR3 extends over 16 amino acids. CDR3 coding DNA: TGTGCCAGCAGCCAAGATCGTTACAGCTCTGGAAACACCATATATTTT. This encodes CASSQDRYSSGNTIYF.

V and J are TRBV15 and TRBJ2-7, with a tentative D call TRBD2 (5 bases). The germline V and J ends were trimmed by 0 bases and 3 bases, with 9 bases remaining between them. Germline CDR1 is LNHNV and CDR2 is YYDKDF (reference sequence). The CDR3 extends over 14 amino acids. CDR3 coding DNA: TGTGCCACCAGCAGAGAAACGGGGAACTACGAGCAGTACTTC. Translation gives CATSRETGNYEQYF.

This clonotype appeared a few times. V gene TRBV7-9 combines with J gene TRBJ1-5; no firm D call. This CDR3 is 17 amino acids long. V dropped 1 base and J dropped 0 bases, with 13 bases sitting between them. Germline CDR1 is SEHNR and CDR2 is FQNEAQ (reference sequence). DNA of the CDR3: TGTGCCAGCAGCTTAGTGGAAGCAGGCATTAGCAATCAGCCCCAGCATTTT. Translating it yields CASSLVEAGISNQPQHF.

V and J are TRBV5-1 and TRBJ2-5, with D unresolved. The CDR3 runs 13 residues. Trimming shortened V by 1 base and J by 5 bases, and 9 bases separated the two germline ends. The germline gives CDR1 SGHRS, CDR2 YFSETQ. This CDR3 is CASSLPSMETQYF. The CDR3 region has the DNA TGCGCCAGCAGCTTGCCTAGTATGGAGACCCAGTACTTC.

As for this clonotype: A much larger clone differs from this one at a single base, so this may be a read error. The V and J genes are TRBV15 and TRBJ2-7; 8 bases line up with TRBD2. Germline-derived CDR1 and CDR2 are LNHNV and YYDKDF (reference sequence). This CDR3 has 13 amino acids. DNA of the CDR3: TGTGCCATCAGCCAGCGGGGGTCGGACGAGCAGTACTTC. It encodes CAISQRGSDEQYF.

V and J are TRBV11-2 and TRBJ2-5, with D tentatively TRBD1 (6 bases). V gave up 2 bases and J gave up 2 bases, with 9 bases separating them. Per germline, CDR1 SGHAT and CDR2 FQNNGV. The CDR3 runs to 14 residues. The CDR3, as DNA: TGTGCCAGCAGCTTAACAGGGAGTCAAGAGACCCAGTACTTC. Translation gives CASSLTGSQETQYF.

This clonotype was counted only a few times. V and J are TRBV4-1 and TRBJ2-3, with 13 bases identical to TRBD2. The CDR3 totals 15 residues. Germline-derived CDR1 and CDR2 are MGHRA and YSYEKL. Trimming took 3 bases from V and 3 from J; bases not matched to a gene: 0. CDR3 DNA sequence: TGCGCCAGCAGCCAGGGACTAGCGGGGACAGATACGCAGTATTTT. This sequence encodes CASSQGLAGTDTQYF.

The V and J genes are TRBV27 and TRBJ2-7, with 7 bases aligning to TRBD1. CDR3 length: 15 amino acids. The ends lost 6 bases at V and 3 bases at J; junction bases unmatched: 11. Germline V lookup: CDR1 MNHEY, CDR2 SMNVEV (reference sequence). The CDR3 reads CASRPLQGPHYEQYF. DNA of the CDR3: TGTGCCAGCAGACCTCTACAGGGGCCCCACTACGAGCAGTACTTC.

The table lists this clonotype with a few counts. The chain joins TRBV5-1 to TRBJ2-3; no clear D gene. The V gene lost 4 bases and the J gene lost 5 bases, with 5 bases spanning the gap. This CDR3 comprises 11 residues. Germline V gene data show CDR1 as SGHRS and CDR2 as YFSETQ. The chain's CDR3 is CASSKEDTQYF. As DNA, the CDR3 is TGCGCCAGCAGCAAGGAAGATACGCAGTATTTT. Full variable domain (remainder filled in from reference TRBV5-1 and TRBJ2-3): KAGVTQTPRYLIKTRGQQVTLSCSPISGHRSVSWYQQTPGQGLQFLFEYFSETQRNKGNFPGRFSGRQFSNSRSEMNVSTLELGDSALYLCASSKEDTQYFGPGTRLTVL.

This clonotype was seen at least ten times. The CDR3: CSPNRGVNTEAFF. The CDR3 bases are TGCAGTCCCAATCGAGGGGTGAACACTGAAGCTTTCTTT. The chain recombines TRBV20-1 with TRBJ1-1, with D possibly matching TRBD1 (5 bases). With 8 bases removed from V and 0 bases from J, the gap between germline ends came to 13 bases. Germline assignment: CDR1 DFQATT and CDR2 SNEGSKA (reference sequence). The CDR3 length is 13 residues.

This clonotype was observed a handful of times. The V call is TRBV3-1, the J call TRBJ2-3; D assignment may be TRBD1 or TRBD2 (5 bases each). Germline CDR1 LGHDT, CDR2 YNNKEL (reference sequence). The V end was cut by 6 bases, the J end by 6 bases, with 10 bases between. This CDR3 is built from 12 residues. DNA for the CDR3: TGTGCCAGCAGTTCCGAGGGGGATACGCAGTATTTT. Translation: CASSSEGDTQYF.

On this clonotype itself: A much more abundant neighbour one base away suggests this may be a read error. The final CDR3 position lacks the conserved phenylalanine or tryptophan, pointing to a likely read error. V and J are TRBV20-1 and TRBJ1-5; D unresolved. V was trimmed by 0 bases and J by 0 bases, leaving 9 bases between them. This CDR3 contains 15 residues. Germline CDR1 reads DFQATT; CDR2 reads SNEGSKA (reference sequence). CDR3 nucleotides: TGCAGTGCTAGAGATCCGATCGGTAGCAATCAGCCCCAGCATTAT. The encoded protein is CSARDPIGSNQPQHY.

This clonotype was seen only a few times. The rearrangement uses TRBV5-1 and TRBJ2-2, with 9 bases that match TRBD1. Unmatched junction bases numbered 4, after V lost 7 bases and J lost 6 bases. The CDR3 loop spans 13 amino acids. Per germline, CDR1 SGHRS and CDR2 YFSETQ. The DNA of the CDR3 is TGCGCCAGCTTCGGGACAGGGTCCGGGGAGCTGTTTTTT. It is translated as CASFGTGSGELFF.

This clonotype was counted between two and nine times. The gene calls are TRBV6-4 and TRBJ1-1, with no clear D. Germline V gene data show CDR1 as MRHNA and CDR2 as SNTAGT. The ends were cut back, 4 bases at V and 0 bases at J, with 6 bases in the middle. This CDR3 spans 13 amino acids. CDR3 protein: CASSAHMNTEAFF. The CDR3 bases are TGTGCCAGCAGTGCACACATGAACACTGAAGCTTTCTTT.

This clonotype showed up just a few times. The chain uses TRBV6-2 or TRBV6-3 and TRBJ1-1; D is ambiguous. Trimming cost V 1 base and J 1 base, with 19 bases left between them. The length of the CDR3 is 18 residues. Germline assignment: CDR1 MNHEY and CDR2 SVGEGT. CDR3 sequence reads: CASSYLKVLQPQNTEAFF. CDR3 DNA sequence: TGTGCCAGCAGTTACTTAAAGGTTCTCCAGCCACAGAACACTGAAGCTTTCTTT.

This clonotype was seen more than once but under ten times. This sequence joins TRBV19 and TRBJ1-2, with D possibly being TRBD1 (6 bases). Germline V lookup: CDR1 LNHDA, CDR2 SQIVND (reference sequence). V lost 6 bases and J lost 4, with 18 bases in between. The CDR3 length is 15 residues. Here the CDR3 reads CASSNTGTNLYGYTF. In DNA, the CDR3 is TGTGCCAGTAGCAATACCGGGACAAACCTCTATGGCTACACCTTC. Based on the CDR3 plus reference TRBV19 and TRBJ1-2, the full variable domain is DGGITQSPKYLFRKEGQNVTLSCEQNLNHDAMYWYRQDPGQGLRLIYYSQIVNDFQKGDIAEGYSVSREKKESFPLTVTSAQKNPTAFYLCASSNTGTNLYGYTFGSGTRLTVV.